The TCR beta chain under discussion was sequenced for a study of T cells in Graves' hyperthyroidism and ophthalmopathy. Germline values: CDR1 SNHLY, CDR2 FYNNEI. V was clipped by 7 bases and J by 7 bases, with 25 bases between them. This CDR3 spans 16 amino acids. Amplified TCR beta CDR3 regions derived from RNA transcripts. Carried out on the TCR CDR3, a first-round RT-PCR used the HTBI primer set. One entry per CDR3 protein, called by TCRdb with MiXCR from the multiplex PCR reads. This sample has about 460,000 distinct CDR3 sequences, with 22% found just once. Study outcomes and limitations: Blood also held most thyroid clonotypes expanded beyond 0.001.

This clonotype has a count of ten or more. Its antigen is as yet unknown. The sequenced material came from blood. The receptor's source is a woman in her 70s with Graves' ophthalmopathy. V is TRBV2 and J is TRBJ2-5, with D perhaps matching TRBD1 (6 bases). CDR3 protein: CASKVDGTRSFWTQYF. In DNA, the CDR3 is TGTGCCAGCAAGGTCGACGGGACACGGTCCTTTTGGACCCAGTACTTC.